This entry lists 19 T cell receptor beta chains sequenced from one sample in a study of cytomegalovirus exposure and HLA in healthy donors. Sequencing was performed with immunoSEQ multiplex PCR; in TCRdb, only in-frame clones are kept and a portion is missing. The data contain approximately 160,000 clones, 85% to 90% of them singletons. The sample taken for sequencing was PBMCs. The receptors shown here come from a man younger than 35 in good health and CMV-seropositive.

This chain links TRBV9 with TRBJ2-2; TRBD2 matches 12 bases. Trimming removed 4 bases from V and 5 bases from J; junction bases left unmatched: 6. Germline V lookup: CDR1 SGDLS, CDR2 YYNGEE. This CDR3 region has 16 residues. The CDR3 loop is CASSSRLAGATGELFF. CDR3 DNA sequence: TGTGCCAGCAGCTCCAGACTAGCGGGAGCTACCGGGGAGCTGTTTTTT. The whole variable domain, filled in from reference TRBV9 and TRBJ2-2, reads DSGVTQTPKHLITATGQRVTLRCSPRSGDLSVYWYQQSLDQGLQFLIQYYNGEERAKGNILERFSAQQFPDLHSELNLSSLELGDSALYFCASSSRLAGATGELFFGEGSRLTVL.

This clone was counted a single time. This rearrangement joins TRBV6-5 to TRBJ2-7; D might be TRBD1 (5 bases). CDR1 and CDR2 (germline): MNHEY, SVGAGI. The CDR3 has 13 amino acids. V lost 6 bases to trimming and J lost 3 bases, with 12 bases between them. The CDR3 bases are TGTGCCAGCAGACAGGAGCCATACTACGAGCAGTACTTC. Protein product: CASRQEPYYEQYF.

The chain joins TRBV27 to TRBJ2-3, with TRBD1 identical over 10 bases. The length of the CDR3 is 15 residues. J lost 3 bases, V lost 5 bases, and 5 bases had no gene match. Germline V gene sequence: CDR1 MNHEY, CDR2 SMNVEV (reference sequence). Here the CDR3 DNA reads TGTGCCAGCAGTGACAGGGGGCGTCAGACAGATACGCAGTATTTT. Its translation is CASSDRGRQTDTQYF.

The chain couples TRBV29-1 to TRBJ2-7; the D gene is possibly TRBD1 (5 bases). The V gene's germline CDR1 is SQVTM and CDR2 ANQGSEA. V lost 4 bases and J lost 0, with 10 bases in between. The CDR3 has 13 amino acids. This CDR3 reads CSVVTGVSYEQYF. CDR3 bases: TGCAGCGTTGTTACAGGAGTCTCCTACGAGCAGTACTTC.

This chain connects TRBV5-1 to TRBJ2-5; no definite D call. CDR3 length equals 11 residues. Germline assignment: CDR1 SGHRS and CDR2 YFSETQ. V lost 5 bases and J lost 5, with 7 bases in between. The CDR3 DNA is TGCGCCAGCAGTATGAGGGAGACCCAGTACTTC. Translated, it gives CASSMRETQYF.

This clone was detected only once. The V and J genes are TRBV15 and TRBJ1-5; a possible D gene is TRBD1 (6 bases). Per the germline V gene, CDR1 is LNHNV and CDR2 is YYDKDF (reference sequence). Trimming removed 3 bases from V and 3 bases from J, with 15 bases in between. The CDR3 length is 16 residues. The DNA of the CDR3 is TGTGCCACCAGCAGGACAGGCTACTCAATCAATCAGCCCCAGCATTTT. This gives the protein CATSRTGYSINQPQHF.

This chain uses TRBV23-1 with TRBJ1-5; D remains unclear. TRBV23-1 qualifies as an ORF whose function is uncertain. This CDR3 region has 15 residues. Trimming left V 4 bases short and J 0 bases short, with 10 bases between. CDR3 in DNA: TGCGCCAGCAGTCTCGGGAGCTATAGCAATCAGCCCCAGCATTTT. It yields the protein CASSLGSYSNQPQHF.

The gene calls are TRBV5-1 and TRBJ2-7, with unresolved D. Germline-derived CDR1 and CDR2 are SGHRS and YFSETQ. The CDR3 totals 15 residues. V lost 7 bases and J 0 bases, leaving 17 bases between the germline ends. The CDR3 protein is CASAIALSSSYEQYF. CDR3 in DNA: TGCGCCAGCGCAATCGCATTAAGTAGCTCCTACGAGCAGTACTTC.

The chain is built from TRBV7-9 and TRBJ1-5; D is unresolved. The germline V gene encodes CDR1 SEHNR and CDR2 FQNEAQ (reference sequence). The CDR3 runs 13 residues. The germline V and J ends were trimmed by 3 bases and 4 bases, with 7 bases remaining between them. The CDR3 nucleotides are TGTGCCAGCAGCTTGTCCGGGAATCAGCCCCAGCATTTT. This sequence encodes CASSLSGNQPQHF.

V usage is TRBV5-3 and J usage is TRBJ2-3, with TRBD1 matching over 8 bases. TRBV5-3 is reported as an ORF; its role is uncertain. The V gene end was trimmed by 5 bases and the J gene end by 2 bases; junction bases not matched to a gene: 7. The CDR3 sequence is 15 residues long. The CDR3 region is CARRAQGVFTDTQYF. In DNA, the CDR3 is TGTGCCAGAAGAGCACAGGGGGTGTTCACAGATACGCAGTATTTT.

This sequence joins TRBV7-6 and TRBJ2-7; D may be TRBD1 (6 bases). The germline V gene encodes CDR1 SGHVS and CDR2 FNYEAQ. Trimming pared 6 bases from V and 6 bases from J, leaving 12 bases between. The CDR3 has 12 amino acids. CDR3 DNA: TGTGCCAGCAGTCCGGACAGTTCCGAGCAGTACTTC. Translation gives CASSPDSSEQYF.

The rearrangement links TRBV30 to TRBJ1-3, with a tentative D call TRBD1 (5 bases). V lost 3 bases and J lost 3, with 15 bases in between. Germline CDR1 is GTSNPN and CDR2 is SVGIG (reference sequence). The length of the CDR3 is 15 residues. The CDR3 loop reads CAWSRVAILGNTIYF. The CDR3 bases are TGTGCCTGGAGCAGGGTCGCTATCCTTGGAAACACCATATATTTT.

The chain combines TRBV30 with TRBJ1-2; TRBD1 is a possible D gene (5 bases). This CDR3 comprises 14 residues. The V end lost 1 base, the J end lost 5 bases, and 14 bases lay between the germline ends. Germline V lookup: CDR1 GTSNPN, CDR2 SVGIG (reference sequence). The DNA for the CDR3 is TGTGCCTGGAGTGAGGAGGGGACCCCTTATGGCTACACCTTC. Translated: CAWSEEGTPYGYTF.

This chain uses TRBV29-1 with TRBJ2-5, with a possible D match to TRBD2 (6 bases). V shed 2 bases and J shed 1 base, with 23 bases lying between them. This CDR3 region has 18 residues. Per the germline V gene, CDR1 is SQVTM and CDR2 is ANQGSEA. The CDR3: CSVENIGGGPLTQETQYF. The CDR3 DNA reads as TGCAGCGTTGAAAATATCGGGGGAGGCCCACTAACCCAAGAGACCCAGTACTTC.

V is TRBV7-9 and J is TRBJ2-3, with a tentative D call TRBD1 (5 bases). CDR1 is SEHNR, CDR2 FQNEAQ, per germline (reference sequence). This CDR3 has 14 amino acids. V was clipped by 1 base and J by 0 bases, with 5 bases between them. The CDR3 loop is CASSLEGSTDTQYF. As DNA, the CDR3 is TGTGCCAGCAGCTTAGAGGGGAGCACAGATACGCAGTATTTT.

The chain's CDR3 is CASSLKGLPTNEKLFF. The CDR3 bases are TGTGCCAGCAGCTTGAAGGGGCTCCCAACTAATGAAAAACTGTTTTTT. This chain uses TRBV5-6 with TRBJ1-4; possibly TRBD1 for D (5 bases). Germline CDR1 SGHDT, CDR2 YYEEEE. Trimming removed 1 base from V and 0 bases from J, with 10 bases in between. The CDR3 contains 16 residues.

The CDR3 here is CASTRQVRGRRTTGELFF. The CDR3 DNA reads TGTGCCAGCACCCGACAGGTACGGGGACGTCGTACCACCGGGGAGCTGTTTTTT. The rearrangement links TRBV28 to TRBJ2-2; TRBD1 is a possible D gene (6 bases). Germline lookup yields CDR1 MDHEN and CDR2 SYDVKM. The V end was cut by 7 bases, the J end by 4 bases, with 25 bases between. This CDR3 spans 18 amino acids.

This sequence joins TRBV19 and TRBJ1-4; a possible D gene is TRBD1 (6 bases). This CDR3 spans 15 amino acids. Trimming pared 1 base from V and 0 bases from J, leaving 6 bases between. Per germline, CDR1 LNHDA and CDR2 SQIVND (reference sequence). The CDR3 DNA follows: TGTGCCAGTAGTATAGCAGGGGCAACTAATGAAAAACTGTTTTTT. Protein sequence: CASSIAGATNEKLFF.

The chain is built from TRBV23-1 and TRBJ1-2; D ambiguous. TRBV23-1 is sorted into the ORF group, with uncertain function. The CDR3 is made up of 12 amino acids. The V end lost 4 bases, the J end lost 6 bases, and 9 bases lay between the germline ends. CDR3 in amino acids: CASSRGGDGYTF. The CDR3 nucleotides are TGCGCCAGCAGTCGTGGAGGAGATGGCTACACCTTC.